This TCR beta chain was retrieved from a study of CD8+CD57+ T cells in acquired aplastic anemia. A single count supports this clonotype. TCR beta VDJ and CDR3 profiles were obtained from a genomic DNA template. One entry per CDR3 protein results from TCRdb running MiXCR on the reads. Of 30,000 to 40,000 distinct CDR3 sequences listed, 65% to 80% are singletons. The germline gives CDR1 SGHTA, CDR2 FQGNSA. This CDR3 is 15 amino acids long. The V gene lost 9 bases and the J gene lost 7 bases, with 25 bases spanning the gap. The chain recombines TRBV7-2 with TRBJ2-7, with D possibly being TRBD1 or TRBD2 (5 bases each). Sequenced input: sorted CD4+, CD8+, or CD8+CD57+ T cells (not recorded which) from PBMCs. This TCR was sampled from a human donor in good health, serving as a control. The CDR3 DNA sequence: TGTGCCAGTAGATATGACAGCGGCGATAGGCGAGAGCAGTACTTC. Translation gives CASRYDSGDRREQYF. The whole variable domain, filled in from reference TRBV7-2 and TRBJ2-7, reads GAGVSQSPSNKVTEKGKDVELRCDPISGHTALYWYRQSLGQGLEFLIYFQGNSAPDKSGLPSDRFSAERTGGSVSTLTIQRTQQEDSAVYLCASRYDSGDRREQYFGPGTRLTVT.